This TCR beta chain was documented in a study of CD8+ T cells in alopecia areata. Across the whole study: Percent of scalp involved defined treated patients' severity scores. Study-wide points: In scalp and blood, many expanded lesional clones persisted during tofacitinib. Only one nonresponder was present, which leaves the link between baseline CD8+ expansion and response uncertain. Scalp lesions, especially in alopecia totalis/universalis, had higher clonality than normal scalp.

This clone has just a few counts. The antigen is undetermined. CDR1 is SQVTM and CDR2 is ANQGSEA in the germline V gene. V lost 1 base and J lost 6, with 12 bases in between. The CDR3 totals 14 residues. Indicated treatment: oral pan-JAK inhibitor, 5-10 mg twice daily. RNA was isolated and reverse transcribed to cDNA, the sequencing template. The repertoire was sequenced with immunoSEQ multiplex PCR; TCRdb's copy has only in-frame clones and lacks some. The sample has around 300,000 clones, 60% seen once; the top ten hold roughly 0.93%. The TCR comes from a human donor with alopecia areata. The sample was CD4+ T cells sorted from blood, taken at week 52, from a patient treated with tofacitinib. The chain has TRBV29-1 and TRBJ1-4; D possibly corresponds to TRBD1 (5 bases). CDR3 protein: CSVEGRGPDEKLFF. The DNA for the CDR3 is TGCAGCGTTGAAGGGAGGGGCCCAGATGAAAAACTGTTTTTT.